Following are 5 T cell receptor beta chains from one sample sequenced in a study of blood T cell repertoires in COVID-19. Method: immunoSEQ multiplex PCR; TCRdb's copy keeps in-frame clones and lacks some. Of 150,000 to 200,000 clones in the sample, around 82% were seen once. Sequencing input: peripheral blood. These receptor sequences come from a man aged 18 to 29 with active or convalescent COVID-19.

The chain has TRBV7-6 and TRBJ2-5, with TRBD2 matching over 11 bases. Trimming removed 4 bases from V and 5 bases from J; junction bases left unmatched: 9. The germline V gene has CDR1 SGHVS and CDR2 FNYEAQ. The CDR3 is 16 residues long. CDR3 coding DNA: TGTGCCAGCAGCTCTCCCCGACTAGCGGGAATGGAGACCCAGTACTTC. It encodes CASSSPRLAGMETQYF.

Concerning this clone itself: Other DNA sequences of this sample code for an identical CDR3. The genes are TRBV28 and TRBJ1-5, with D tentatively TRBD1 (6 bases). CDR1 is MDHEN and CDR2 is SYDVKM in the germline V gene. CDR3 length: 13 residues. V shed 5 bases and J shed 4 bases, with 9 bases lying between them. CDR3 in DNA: TGTGCCAGCAGTCGGACAGTAAATCAGCCCCAGCATTTT. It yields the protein CASSRTVNQPQHF.

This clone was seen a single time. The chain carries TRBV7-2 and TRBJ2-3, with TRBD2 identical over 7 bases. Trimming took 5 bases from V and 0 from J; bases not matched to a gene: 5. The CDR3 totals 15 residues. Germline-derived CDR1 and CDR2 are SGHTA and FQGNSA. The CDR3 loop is CASSPSGTSTDTQYF. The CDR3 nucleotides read TGTGCCAGCAGCCCGAGCGGGACTAGCACAGATACGCAGTATTTT.

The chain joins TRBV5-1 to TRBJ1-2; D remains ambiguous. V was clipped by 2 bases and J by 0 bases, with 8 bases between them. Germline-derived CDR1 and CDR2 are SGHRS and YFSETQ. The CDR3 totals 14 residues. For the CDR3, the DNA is TGCGCCAGCAGCTTACAGCCTACTAACTATGGCTACACCTTC. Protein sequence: CASSLQPTNYGYTF.

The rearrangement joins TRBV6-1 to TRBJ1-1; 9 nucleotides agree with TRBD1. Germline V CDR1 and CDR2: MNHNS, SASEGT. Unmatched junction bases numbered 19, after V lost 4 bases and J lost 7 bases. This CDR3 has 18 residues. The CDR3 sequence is CASSGHRGRMGPLGEAFF. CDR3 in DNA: TGTGCCAGCAGTGGCCACAGGGGGCGAATGGGGCCCCTGGGTGAAGCTTTCTTT.